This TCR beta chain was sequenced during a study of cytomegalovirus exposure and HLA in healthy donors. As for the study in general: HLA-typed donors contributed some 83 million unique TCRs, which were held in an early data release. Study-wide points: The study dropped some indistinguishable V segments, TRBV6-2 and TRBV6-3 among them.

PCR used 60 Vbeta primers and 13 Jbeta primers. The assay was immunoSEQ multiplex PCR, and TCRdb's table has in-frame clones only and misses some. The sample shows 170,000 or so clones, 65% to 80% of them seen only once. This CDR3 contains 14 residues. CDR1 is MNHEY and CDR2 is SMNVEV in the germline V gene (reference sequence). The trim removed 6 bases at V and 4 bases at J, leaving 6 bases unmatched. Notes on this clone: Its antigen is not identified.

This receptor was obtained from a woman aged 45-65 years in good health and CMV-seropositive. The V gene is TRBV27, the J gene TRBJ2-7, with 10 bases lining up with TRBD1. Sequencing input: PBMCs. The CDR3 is CASRRQGAGYEQYF. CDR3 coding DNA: TGTGCCAGCAGGCGACAGGGGGCGGGTTACGAGCAGTACTTC.